Below are 12 T cell receptor beta chains sequenced from a single sample in a study of blood T cell repertoires in COVID-19. Clones were read by immunoSEQ multiplex PCR, and TCRdb kept only the in-frame ones, dropping some. The sample lists fewer than 200,000 clones, approximately 90% seen once, with 1.5% to 2% in the top ten. Sequencing used peripheral blood. The receptors shown here come from a young man who had recovered from COVID-19.

This chain joins TRBV4-3 and TRBJ2-2; 14 nucleotides agree with TRBD2. This CDR3 spans 17 amino acids. Germline CDR1 and CDR2: LGHNA and YSLEER. Germline trimming cut 4 bases from V and 3 bases from J; bases unmatched to any gene: 4. CDR3 bases: TGCGCCAGCAGCCGCCGACTAGCGGGAGGGGACACCGGGGAGCTGTTTTTT. Protein product: CASSRRLAGGDTGELFF.

This clone was seen at least ten times. This chain joins TRBV9 and TRBJ1-4, with 10 positions matching TRBD1. Trimming removed 0 bases from V and 7 bases from J; junction bases left unmatched: 0. The CDR3 length is 14 residues. In germline, CDR1 is SGDLS, CDR2 YYNGEE. The chain's CDR3 is CASSVGTGGEKLFF. The CDR3 DNA follows: TGTGCCAGCAGCGTAGGGACAGGGGGTGAAAAACTGTTTTTT.

In its sample, this clone was seen a few times. This chain links TRBV27 with TRBJ2-7; perhaps TRBD1 as D (5 bases). The CDR3 is 11 amino acids. Germline V lookup: CDR1 MNHEY, CDR2 SMNVEV (reference sequence). V lost 2 bases, J lost 10 bases, and 9 bases lay in between. The CDR3 DNA reads TGTGCCAGCAGTTTAGGGGCCAGACAGTACTTC. Its protein is CASSLGARQYF.

J is TRBJ2-5 and V is TRBV28; no definite D call. The CDR3 loop spans 14 amino acids. Germline CDR1 is MDHEN and CDR2 is SYDVKM. V gave up 3 bases and J gave up 0 bases, with 8 bases separating them. CDR3 in amino acids: CASSLHTNQETQYF. As DNA, the CDR3 is TGTGCCAGCAGTTTGCACACGAACCAAGAGACCCAGTACTTC.

The chain uses TRBV6-5 and TRBJ2-6; D perhaps matches TRBD2 (6 bases). In germline, CDR1 is MNHEY, CDR2 SVGAGI. The CDR3 length is 15 residues. V shed 7 bases and J shed 0 bases, with 10 bases lying between them. The CDR3 here is CASTLGGSGANVLTF. Written as DNA, the CDR3 is TGTGCCAGCACCCTGGGAGGCTCTGGGGCCAACGTCCTGACTTTC.

V is TRBV19 and J is TRBJ2-7, with 10 nucleotides matching TRBD2. The length of the CDR3 is 14 residues. Germline-derived CDR1 and CDR2 are LNHDA and SQIVND (reference sequence). After removal of 6 bases from V and 0 bases from J, the junction contained 2 bases not matched to a gene. In DNA, the CDR3 is TGTGCCAGTAGGGCTAGCGGGAGCTCCTACGAGCAGTACTTC. This sequence encodes CASRASGSSYEQYF.

The CDR3 loop reads CASSLVTVTEAFF. The CDR3 coding sequence is TGTGCCAGCAGCTTAGTTACAGTCACTGAAGCTTTCTTT. V usage is TRBV11-2 and J usage is TRBJ1-1; the D is unclear. This CDR3 is built from 13 residues. V lost 1 base to trimming and J lost 4 bases, with 7 bases between them. The germline CDR1 and CDR2 sequences are SGHAT and FQNNGV.

This clone has a single count. This sample also contains other DNA sequences that code for the same CDR3. The J gene is TRBJ1-1, the V gene TRBV7-9; possibly TRBD1 for D (5 bases). The CDR3 is 13 amino acids. Germline CDR1 is SEHNR and CDR2 is FQNEAQ (reference sequence). The V end lost 3 bases, the J end lost 2 bases, and 7 bases lay between the germline ends. CDR3 sequence: CASSFGGNTEAFF. Here the CDR3 DNA reads TGTGCCAGCAGCTTCGGGGGAAACACTGAAGCTTTCTTT.

CDR3 amino acids: CASSSLGATNEQFF. The CDR3 region has the DNA TGTGCCAGCAGCTCCCTGGGGGCCACCAATGAGCAGTTCTTC. V is TRBV7-8 and J is TRBJ2-1; TRBD1 is a possible D gene (6 bases). The V gene's germline CDR1 is SGHVS and CDR2 FQNEAQ. The CDR3 extends over 14 amino acids. V lost 4 bases, J lost 6 bases, and 13 bases lay in between.

This clone has a single count. The chain links TRBV4-3 to TRBJ1-2, with 11 positions matching TRBD1. This CDR3 region has 15 residues. Germline V gene sequence: CDR1 LGHNA, CDR2 YSLEER. V shed 5 bases and J 6 bases; nucleotides not matched to a gene: 8. CDR3: CASSFSGTGGHGYTF. The CDR3 DNA follows: TGCGCCAGCAGCTTCTCCGGGACAGGGGGTCATGGCTACACCTTC.

V and J are TRBV18 and TRBJ1-5; 9 positions agree with TRBD1. The trim removed 0 bases at V and 0 bases at J, leaving 3 bases unmatched. Germline values: CDR1 KGHSH, CDR2 LQKENI. There are 17 residues in the CDR3. The CDR3 region is CASSPPGTGPSNQPQHF. The CDR3 nucleotides read TGTGCCAGCTCACCACCGGGGACAGGGCCTAGCAATCAGCCCCAGCATTTT. The whole variable domain, filled in from reference TRBV18 and TRBJ1-5, reads NAGVMQNPRHLVRRRGQEARLRCSPMKGHSHVYWYRQLPEEGLKFMVYLQKENIIDESGMPKERFSAEFPKEGPSILRIQQVVRGDSAAYFCASSPPGTGPSNQPQHFGDGTRLSIL.

This chain joins TRBV27 and TRBJ2-1; D not resolved. CDR1 MNHEY and CDR2 SMNVEV come from the germline V gene (reference sequence). V was clipped by 4 bases and J by 0 bases, with 7 bases between them. The CDR3 is made up of 14 amino acids. DNA of the CDR3: TGTGCCAGCAGTTCACCAGGCTCCTACAATGAGCAGTTCTTC. It codes for CASSSPGSYNEQFF.